Included here is one TCR beta chain sequence, with context. It lacks a known antigen. Base-call qualities are not available, and no considerably larger clone is one nucleotide away. The data are from a study of OX40 agonist ivuxolimab in advanced cancers. For the wider study: Ivuxolimab, which targeted the costimulatory receptor OX40 (CD134), was an agonistic, fully human IgG2 monoclonal antibody. Patients were allowed to have had prior anti-PD-1, anti-PD-L1 or anti-CTLA-4 therapy, and approximately 40% of the dose-escalation patients had been treated with checkpoint inhibitors. Of the roughly 54 dose-escalation patients, hepatocellular carcinoma was present in approximately 20, melanoma in roughly 15, renal cell carcinoma in 9 and head and neck cancer in 9. The dose-escalation cohort was about 86% male with a mean age of around 62 years, ranging from 23 to 79. The point of sequencing TCRbeta in the periphery was to test whether ivuxolimab changed TCR sequence diversity and drove clonal T-cell expansion. The paper reports the monotherapy dose-escalation portion (N of about 50 patients) of the phase I ivuxolimab trial. Intravenous ivuxolimab was administered to patients every 2 weeks at six dose levels: 0.01, 0.1, 0.3, 1.5, 3 and 10 mg/kg. Partial responses were achieved by three dose-escalation patients, of whom one had hepatocellular carcinoma and two had cutaneous melanoma. The study at large found these results: In partial responders in the 0.1-3.0 mg/kg groups, normalized peripheral clonal expansion was found to be among the lowest, especially among CD8+ T cells. On average, CD8+ T cells showed more expanded clones than CD4+ T cells after ivuxolimab. Which antigens the clonally expanded peripheral T cells were specific for was not determined. Low levels of normalized T-cell clonal expansion were also seen in some patients who did not respond. At doses of 0.1 to 3.0 mg/kg, clonal expansion of both CD4+ and CD8+ T cells in blood was seen between baseline and week 6.

The trial excluded patients who had a history of autoimmune disease or who were on systemic immunosuppression. Peripheral blood for TCR sequencing was collected from all dose cohorts at baseline, on cycle 4 day 1, and on cycle 7 day 1. The samples were taken from a phase I, first-in-human, multicenter, open-label dose-escalation trial of ivuxolimab. Adults with locally advanced or metastatic head and neck squamous cell, hepatocellular, melanoma or renal cell carcinoma were enrolled in the trial. CD4+ and CD8+ T cells were sorted separately from peripheral blood before TCR sequencing. Genomic DNA was isolated from the sorted cells so that the TCRbeta CDR3 region could be sequenced. TCRbeta CDR3 regions were sequenced using the immunoSEQ Assay. TCRdb obtained this table from immuneACCESS and retained in-frame rearrangements with V and J assigned. These tables miss some clones; where compared with another copy, unresolved V genes account for less than half of the shortfall, and the remainder is unexplained. The sample table contains about 88,000 clones; only one count was recorded for around 87% of them. The ten biggest clones cover roughly 1.5% of the sample.

The sample in question was CD4+ or CD8+ T cells sorted from blood, obtained in a trial of the OX40 agonist ivuxolimab. The clonotype was recovered from an adult with an advanced solid tumor such as melanoma, head and neck, liver or kidney cancer.

CDR3 sequence: CASSSPSGRGEQYF. The bases read TGCGCCAGCAGCTCACCTAGCGGGAGGGGCGAGCAGTACTTC. This receptor chain uses TRBV5-1 and TRBJ2-7; 12 middle bases align to TRBD2. The CDR3 spans 14 residues, from the cysteine through the phenylalanine. Of all the DNA, just the CDR3 is kept, 42 bases in frame from base 1. CDR1 and CDR2 are drawn from the germline V gene: SGHRS, YFSETQ. Ends trimmed: V by 3 bases, J by 6 bases; bases unmatched to a gene: 4.